These 26 T cell receptor beta chains originate from one sample sequenced in a study of blood T cell repertoires in COVID-19. Here immunoSEQ multiplex PCR was the method, and the copy in TCRdb shows in-frame clones only, minus some. Here the sample spans approximately 170,000 clones, roughly nine tenths being singletons. Sequenced: peripheral blood. These receptors all stem from a man between 25 and 39 years old with acute or convalescent COVID-19.

The chain combines TRBV27 with TRBJ1-1; TRBD1 matches at 11 bases. This CDR3 comprises 17 residues. Looked up from germline, CDR1 is MNHEY and CDR2 is SMNVEV (reference sequence). J was trimmed by 3 bases and V by 1 base; bases with no gene match: 7. For the CDR3, the DNA is TGTGCCAGCAGTTTATTTTGGGCGGGACAGGGGGACACTGAAGCTTTCTTT. This sequence encodes CASSLFWAGQGDTEAFF.

The rearrangement joins TRBV27 to TRBJ2-5; 9 nucleotides line up with TRBD1. This CDR3 is built from 15 residues. V dropped 5 bases and J dropped 5; count of bases not matched to a gene: 9. The germline V gene encodes CDR1 MNHEY and CDR2 SMNVEV (reference sequence). The CDR3 loop is CASSPSQGAPETQYF. The CDR3 DNA sequence: TGTGCCAGCAGTCCCTCACAGGGGGCGCCGGAGACCCAGTACTTC.

This chain connects TRBV6-6 to TRBJ2-5, with TRBD1 matching 8 bases. V lost 2 bases, J lost 4 bases, and 6 bases stayed unmatched. Germline values: CDR1 MNHNY, CDR2 SVGAGI (reference sequence). The CDR3 is made up of 15 amino acids. The CDR3 coding sequence is TGTGCCAGCAGTTACCCAAGGACAGGGCGAGAGACCCAGTACTTC. This encodes CASSYPRTGRETQYF.

The chain recombines TRBV11-2 with TRBJ2-3, with D perhaps TRBD2 (5 bases). The CDR3 extends over 15 amino acids. V was trimmed by 5 bases and J by 2 bases, leaving 14 bases between them. Germline CDR1 SGHAT, CDR2 FQNNGV. The chain's CDR3 is CASSPRNGDTDTQYF. The CDR3 DNA reads as TGTGCCAGCAGCCCCCGCAACGGGGACACAGATACGCAGTATTTT.

V gene TRBV28 combines with J gene TRBJ1-1; tentative D call: TRBD1 (6 bases). CDR3 size: 13 residues. Germline CDR1 MDHEN, CDR2 SYDVKM. Trimming stripped 2 bases from V and 8 bases from J, with 12 bases between. This CDR3 reads CASSLNLGQEAFF. The CDR3 bases are TGTGCCAGCAGTTTAAACCTCGGACAGGAAGCTTTCTTT.

The chain has TRBV29-1 and TRBJ1-2; perhaps TRBD1 as D (5 bases). Between the trimmed V and J ends, which lost 3 bases and 14 bases, there was a span of 16 bases. The CDR3 loop spans 11 amino acids. Looked up from germline, CDR1 is SQVTM and CDR2 is ANQGSEA. Here the CDR3 reads CSVDLTVKRTF. The CDR3 nucleotides are TGCAGCGTTGACTTGACAGTCAAGAGGACCTTC. The full variable domain, its missing parts supplied by reference TRBV29-1 and TRBJ1-2, is SAVISQKPSRDICQRGTSLTIQCQVDSQVTMMFWYRQQPGQSLTLIATANQGSEATYESGFVIDKFPISRPNLTFSTLTVSNMSPEDSSIYLCSVDLTVKRTFGSGTRLTVV.

The rearrangement uses TRBV3-1 (or the pseudogene TRBV3-2) and TRBJ1-4; D is undetermined. The germline CDR1 and CDR2 sequences are LGHDT and YNNKEL (reference sequence). V lost 3 bases to trimming and J lost 8 bases, with 13 bases between them. The CDR3 covers 14 residues. This chain's CDR3 is CASSQPGGWEKLFF. The DNA for the CDR3 is TGTGCCAGCAGCCAGCCGGGTGGGTGGGAAAAACTGTTTTTT.

This chain uses TRBV20-1 with TRBJ1-1, with a weak D call TRBD1 (5 bases). CDR1 DFQATT and CDR2 SNEGSKA come from the germline V gene (reference sequence). The CDR3 loop spans 11 amino acids. V was cut by 3 bases and J by 6 bases, with 8 bases left in between. DNA for the CDR3: TGCAGTGCTAGGTCGGGGGCTGAAGCTTTCTTT. Translating it yields CSARSGAEAFF.

This clone was recorded a few times. This chain links TRBV4-1 with TRBJ1-2; D gene ambiguous. The CDR3 consists of 16 residues. Germline loops: CDR1 MGHRA, CDR2 YSYEKL. V lost 2 bases and J 4 bases, leaving 17 bases between the germline ends. The CDR3 region is CASSQLSEGRLYGYTF. The CDR3 nucleotides are TGCGCCAGCAGCCAACTCTCTGAAGGCAGGCTCTATGGCTACACCTTC.

V and J are TRBV7-9 and TRBJ2-7, with TRBD1 identical over 8 bases. The CDR3 loop spans 15 amino acids. The germline V gene encodes CDR1 SEHNR and CDR2 FQNEAQ (reference sequence). V trimming: 4 bases; J trimming: 2 bases; junction bases outside the gene matches: 7. The CDR3 DNA follows: TGTGCCAGCAGCTCGGGGACAGGCCGGACCTACGAGCAGTACTTC. It specifies CASSSGTGRTYEQYF.

V usage is TRBV11-2 and J usage is TRBJ1-4; D gene unclear. Germline V gives CDR1 SGHAT, CDR2 FQNNGV. The CDR3 covers 14 residues. Trimming removed 3 bases from V and 7 bases from J, with 12 bases in between. CDR3 region: CASSLFIGSEKLFF. The CDR3 DNA reads as TGTGCCAGCAGCTTGTTCATAGGGAGTGAAAAACTGTTTTTT.

This clone was observed once. The rearrangement uses TRBV6-5 and TRBJ2-1, with TRBD1 identical over 9 bases. The CDR3 covers 15 residues. With V trimmed by 6 bases and J by 2 bases, 5 bases remained unmatched. CDR1 is MNHEY, CDR2 SVGAGI, per germline. CDR3: CASSAGTGTYNEQFF. The CDR3 nucleotides read TGTGCCAGCAGCGCCGGGACAGGGACCTACAATGAGCAGTTCTTC.

The chain recombines TRBV18 with TRBJ2-7; 8 nucleotides agree with TRBD2. Germline V gene sequence: CDR1 KGHSH, CDR2 LQKENI. The length of the CDR3 is 15 residues. Germline trimming cut 3 bases from V and 7 bases from J; bases unmatched to any gene: 11. The DNA of the CDR3 is TGTGCCAGCTCACCCTTCAGCGGGAGAGATTGGGAGCAGTACTTC. This codes for CASSPFSGRDWEQYF.

V usage is TRBV3-1 (or the pseudogene TRBV3-2) and J usage is TRBJ1-2; maybe TRBD1 (5 bases). The germline V gene has CDR1 LGHDT and CDR2 YNNKEL (reference sequence). The ends were cut back, 4 bases at V and 10 bases at J, with 19 bases in the middle. The CDR3 loop spans 14 amino acids. The CDR3 sequence is CASSPGMSAQDYTF. DNA of the CDR3: TGTGCCAGCAGCCCAGGGATGTCAGCTCAAGACTACACCTTC.

This clone has only one observation. The rearrangement links TRBV5-1 to TRBJ1-4; D might be TRBD1 (6 bases). The CDR3 consists of 14 residues. V lost 0 bases and J 8 bases, leaving 11 bases between the germline ends. CDR1 is SGHRS, CDR2 YFSETQ, per germline. CDR3 residues: CASSLAKRGEKLFF. The CDR3 nucleotides are TGCGCCAGCAGCTTGGCAAAAAGGGGGGAAAAACTGTTTTTT.

The chain employs TRBV2 and TRBJ1-2; TRBD1 agrees at 7 bases. Germline V gene sequence: CDR1 SNHLY, CDR2 FYNNEI. After removal of 8 bases from V and 3 bases from J, the junction contained 6 bases not matched to a gene. This CDR3 region has 13 residues. The CDR3 DNA reads as TGTGCCAGCCGGTTCGGGACAGACTATGGCTACACCTTC. The encoded protein is CASRFGTDYGYTF.

This rearrangement joins TRBV11-2 to TRBJ2-3, with D possibly matching TRBD1 (5 bases). Germline V gene data show CDR1 as SGHAT and CDR2 as FQNNGV. Trimming took 4 bases from V and 2 from J, leaving 13 bases between them. The CDR3 is 15 residues long. CDR3 sequence reads: CASSSYKGFTDTQYF. The CDR3 region has the DNA TGTGCCAGCAGCTCCTATAAGGGGTTCACAGATACGCAGTATTTT.

The chain is built from TRBV2 and TRBJ2-1, with D tentatively TRBD2 (5 bases). Per germline, CDR1 SNHLY and CDR2 FYNNEI. This CDR3 is 12 amino acids long. V was clipped by 7 bases and J by 8 bases, with 12 bases between them. CDR3 protein: CASMREADEQFF. CDR3 coding DNA: TGTGCCAGCATGAGGGAAGCCGATGAGCAGTTCTTC.

V is TRBV5-1 and J is TRBJ2-1; D is perhaps TRBD1 (7 bases). Per germline, CDR1 SGHRS and CDR2 YFSETQ. V was trimmed by 7 bases and J by 8 bases, leaving 22 bases between them. CDR3 length equals 15 residues. CDR3 DNA: TGCGCCAGCGGAACCAGGGGGGCCGATCCGGATGAGCAGTTCTTC. Its translation: CASGTRGADPDEQFF.

This chain joins TRBV28 and TRBJ1-3, with 9 bases fitting TRBD1. The CDR3 contains 14 residues. The trim removed 6 bases at V and 4 bases at J, leaving 4 bases unmatched. Germline loops: CDR1 MDHEN, CDR2 SYDVKM. The CDR3 DNA sequence: TGTGCCAGCAGCCGGACAGGGGTCGGAAACACCATATATTTT. As protein: CASSRTGVGNTIYF.

The genes are TRBV7-9 and TRBJ2-3; no clear D gene. The CDR3 is 14 amino acids. The germline gives CDR1 SEHNR, CDR2 FQNEAQ (reference sequence). V lost 1 base and J 0 bases, leaving 5 bases between the germline ends. CDR3 sequence (DNA): TGTGCCAGCAGCTTAGGTCAGAGCACAGATACGCAGTATTTT. This sequence encodes CASSLGQSTDTQYF.

The CDR3 reads CASSVLVGERNEQFF. The CDR3 nucleotides are TGTGCCAGCAGCGTTCTAGTCGGCGAAAGGAATGAGCAGTTCTTC. The V gene is TRBV11-2, the J gene TRBJ2-1, with D unclear. This CDR3 spans 15 amino acids. Germline assignment: CDR1 SGHAT and CDR2 FQNNGV. V lost 5 bases, J lost 7 bases, and 18 bases lay in between.

The chain carries TRBV30 and TRBJ2-1, with D perhaps TRBD2 (6 bases). This CDR3 contains 15 residues. V dropped 1 base and J dropped 1 base, with 11 bases sitting between them. Germline CDR1 reads GTSNPN; CDR2 reads SVGIG (reference sequence). CDR3 bases: TGTGCCTGGAGTGGAGGGAGGAGGTCCTACAATGAGCAGTTCTTC. Its protein product is CAWSGGRRSYNEQFF. The full variable domain, in which reference TRBV30 and TRBJ2-1 provide the parts outside the CDR3, is SQTIHQWPATLVQPVGSPLSLECTVEGTSNPNLYWYRQAAGRGLQLLFYSVGIGQISSEVPQNLSASRPQDRQFILSSKKLLLSDSGFYLCAWSGGRRSYNEQFFGPGTRLTVL.

The chain uses TRBV21-1 and TRBJ2-1; the D call in the table, TRBD2, was not verified against the DNA. TRBV21-1 has pseudogene status. This CDR3 is 20 amino acids long. The CDR3 nucleotides are TGTGCCAGCAGCAAATTGGTCAATAGCGGGAGGGTTTTATCAATAAATGAGCAGTTCTTC. Its translation: CASSKLVNSGRVLSINEQFF.

J is TRBJ1-2 and V is TRBV20-1; maybe TRBD1 (6 bases). This CDR3 has 15 amino acids. Germline CDR1 and CDR2: DFQATT and SNEGSKA (reference sequence). V lost 3 bases to trimming and J lost 3 bases, with 17 bases between them. The CDR3 coding sequence is TGCAGTGCTAGTTCCCCCTTGACAGGCCACTATGGCTACACCTTC. It is translated as CSASSPLTGHYGYTF.

The chain has TRBV19 and TRBJ1-1, with a weak D call TRBD1 (6 bases). The V end was cut by 2 bases, the J end by 6 bases, with 10 bases between. This CDR3 comprises 13 residues. Germline V CDR1 and CDR2: LNHDA, SQIVND (reference sequence). This CDR3 reads CASSIKGGAEAFF. CDR3 bases: TGTGCCAGTAGTATAAAAGGGGGAGCTGAAGCTTTCTTT.